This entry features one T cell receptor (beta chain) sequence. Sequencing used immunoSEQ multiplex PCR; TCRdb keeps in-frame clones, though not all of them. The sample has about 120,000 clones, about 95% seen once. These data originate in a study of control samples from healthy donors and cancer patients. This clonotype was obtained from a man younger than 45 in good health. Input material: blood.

The CDR3, as DNA: TGTGCCAGCTCACCACCGGGCCGGAACCAAGAGACCCAGTACTTC. It codes for CASSPPGRNQETQYF. The gene calls are TRBV18 and TRBJ2-5; D not certain. With 0 bases removed from V and 0 bases from J, the gap between germline ends came to 8 bases. The CDR3 covers 15 residues. Germline loops: CDR1 KGHSH, CDR2 LQKENI.